What follows is one T cell receptor (beta chain) and its context. The antigen is unknown. This sample was taken from a study of identical twins. Study-wide results and limits: Out-of-frame alpha sequences common to twins exhibited a surplus of low generation probability.

Each CDR3 protein is one row after TCRdb ran MiXCR on the 5' RACE reads. Of about 500,000 distinct CDR3 sequences listed, 13% to 15% are singletons. The CDR3 contains 14 residues. From germline, CDR1 is SQVTM and CDR2 ANQGSEA. V dropped 4 bases and J dropped 2 bases, with 9 bases sitting between them. The sample was also linked to a second study, of yellow fever vaccine responses in identical twins.

Sequenced sample: CD4+ T cells sorted from blood. The chain joins TRBV29-1 to TRBJ2-6; no reliable D call. The TCR originated in a woman younger than 30 in good health. The CDR3 DNA is TGCAGCGTTGTCATACACCCTGGGGCCAACGTCCTGACTTTC. It encodes CSVVIHPGANVLTF.